This T cell receptor (beta chain) emerged from a study of T-cell memory formation after mild COVID-19. TCRdb used MiXCR to reprocess the 5' RACE reads, holding one entry per CDR3 protein. The table records 270,000 or so distinct CDR3 sequences, approximately 19% of them present only once. The sequence was obtained from a young man who had mild COVID-19 (a few samples of this study predate the infection). Cell type and time point are not known. The sample taken for sequencing was PBMCs or a T cell subset sorted from them (not recorded which).

As DNA, the CDR3 is TGTGCCAGCAGCTTAGCGGAGGGGGCTCAGCCCCAGCATTTT. Protein product: CASSLAEGAQPQHF. The V call is TRBV7-9, the J call TRBJ1-5; 7 bases are a match to TRBD1. The CDR3 loop spans 14 amino acids. Germline CDR1 and CDR2: SEHNR and FQNEAQ (reference sequence). After removal of 0 bases from V and 6 bases from J, the junction contained 2 bases not matched to a gene.